This TCR beta chain was captured by sequencing in a study of T cells in Graves' hyperthyroidism and ophthalmopathy. On the study more broadly: Upon initial diagnosis and before any treatment, peripheral blood was collected.

Newly diagnosed patients aged 18 to 65 had hyperthyroidism of under 2 months' duration. About this clonotype: The target antigen is unknown.

V was cut by 0 bases and J by 7 bases, with 16 bases left in between. The CDR3 is 16 residues long. Germline V gives CDR1 MGHRA, CDR2 YSYEKL. TCR beta CDR3 region amplification was performed from RNA transcripts. The study used the HTBI primer set for a first-round RT-PCR of the TCR CDR3. One entry per CDR3 protein results from TCRdb running MiXCR on the multiplex PCR reads. Of some 360,000 distinct CDR3 sequences in the sample, approximately 13% are singletons; the top ten hold approximately 9.9%. Study outcomes and limitations: Among thyroid clonotypes expanded above 0.001, most also appeared in blood.

The sequence came from a woman in her fifties or sixties with Graves' hyperthyroidism. V is TRBV4-1 and J is TRBJ2-1; no definite D call. Sequences were obtained from blood. The CDR3 protein is CASSQEAQPIWNEQFF. The CDR3, as DNA: TGCGCCAGCAGCCAAGAGGCGCAGCCCATCTGGAATGAGCAGTTCTTC.